This passage covers 14 T cell receptor beta chains from one sample sequenced in a study of T cell responses to AZD1222 COVID-19 vaccine. Data came from immunoSEQ multiplex PCR; TCRdb stores just in-frame clones and leaves some out. The profile shows roughly 150,000 clones, over 90% of them singletons. This specimen was peripheral blood, taken on day 0 of AZD1222 vaccination. The receptors originated from an adult in good health.

This clone was counted only a few times. V gene TRBV27 combines with J gene TRBJ1-1, with unresolved D. Germline assignment: CDR1 MNHEY and CDR2 SMNVEV (reference sequence). The CDR3 is 15 amino acids. V was trimmed by 0 bases and J by 0 bases, leaving 8 bases between them. The CDR3 DNA reads as TGTGCCAGCAGTTTATCCAATCAGGTGAACACTGAAGCTTTCTTT. As protein: CASSLSNQVNTEAFF.

The V gene is TRBV30, the J gene TRBJ1-5, with D perhaps TRBD1 (5 bases). This CDR3 has 14 amino acids. V lost 0 bases and J lost 2, with 8 bases in between. Germline CDR1 and CDR2: GTSNPN and SVGIG (reference sequence). The CDR3 here is CAWSVAGGNQPQHF. The DNA of the CDR3 is TGTGCCTGGAGTGTAGCGGGGGGCAATCAGCCCCAGCATTTT.

The rearrangement links TRBV6-5 to TRBJ1-5; possibly TRBD1 for D (6 bases). The CDR3 extends over 16 amino acids. V lost 4 bases and J lost 4, with 17 bases in between. Germline V lookup: CDR1 MNHEY, CDR2 SVGAGI. CDR3 nucleotides: TGTGCCAGCAGTTCCGACAGGCCCATAGCAAATCAGCCCCAGCATTTT. The encoded protein is CASSSDRPIANQPQHF.

The chain uses TRBV30 and TRBJ1-5; D is ambiguous. Trimming stripped 2 bases from V and 6 bases from J, with 11 bases between. The CDR3 runs 13 residues. The germline CDR1 and CDR2 sequences are GTSNPN and SVGIG (reference sequence). Written as DNA, the CDR3 is TGTGCCTGGAGTCCCGAATTGTTTCAGCCCCAGCATTTT. The encoded protein is CAWSPELFQPQHF. The whole variable domain, filled in from reference TRBV30 and TRBJ1-5, reads SQTIHQWPATLVQPVGSPLSLECTVEGTSNPNLYWYRQAAGRGLQLLFYSVGIGQISSEVPQNLSASRPQDRQFILSSKKLLLSDSGFYLCAWSPELFQPQHFGDGTRLSIL.

This clone came up once. V is TRBV7-9 and J is TRBJ1-2; D call uncertain. V shed 0 bases and J shed 1 base, with 3 bases lying between them. The germline CDR1 and CDR2 sequences are SEHNR and FQNEAQ (reference sequence). The CDR3 runs to 13 residues. CDR3 nucleotides: TGTGCCAGCAGCTTAGCGGGTAACTATGGCTACACCTTC. Translating it yields CASSLAGNYGYTF.

The rearrangement uses TRBV18 and TRBJ1-1; no definite D call. V was pared by 2 bases and J by 3 bases, with 4 bases between. CDR3 length equals 12 residues. CDR1 KGHSH and CDR2 LQKENI come from the germline V gene. The chain's CDR3 is CASSPDYTEAFF. The DNA of the CDR3 is TGTGCCAGCTCACCAGACTACACTGAAGCTTTCTTT.

The chain combines TRBV5-1 with TRBJ2-1; D is possibly TRBD1 or TRBD2 (7 bases each). Trimming shortened V by 2 bases and J by 9 bases, and 15 bases separated the two germline ends. This CDR3 comprises 14 residues. Germline V gives CDR1 SGHRS, CDR2 YFSETQ. CDR3 coding DNA: TGCGCCAGCAGCTTCGGGGAGGGGGCCGCTGAGCAGTTCTTC. Translating it yields CASSFGEGAAEQFF.

The gene calls are TRBV19 and TRBJ2-3; tentative D call: TRBD1 (6 bases). The germline CDR1 and CDR2 sequences are LNHDA and SQIVND (reference sequence). V lost 5 bases to trimming and J lost 4 bases, with 19 bases between them. CDR3 length: 16 residues. Written as DNA, the CDR3 is TGTGCCAGTAGTTTCGGGTCAGGCCCAGGGGCAGATACGCAGTATTTT. As protein: CASSFGSGPGADTQYF.

The chain links TRBV5-4 to TRBJ1-2, with TRBD1 matching over 8 bases. CDR1 SGHNT and CDR2 YYREEE come from the germline V gene (reference sequence). This CDR3 is 16 amino acids long. Trimming at V came to 3 bases and at J to 0 bases, leaving 7 bases not matched to a gene. The CDR3 nucleotides are TGTGCCAGCAGCTCCGGACAGGGCCCCTCTAACTATGGCTACACCTTC. Translated: CASSSGQGPSNYGYTF.

The chain recombines TRBV30 with TRBJ1-2; the D gene is possibly TRBD1 (5 bases). CDR3 length: 13 amino acids. Germline CDR1 and CDR2: GTSNPN and SVGIG (reference sequence). Trimming took 6 bases from V and 4 from J, leaving 15 bases between them. CDR3 sequence reads: CACRRAGGYGYTF. In nucleotides, the CDR3 is TGTGCCTGTCGGCGGGCGGGGGGCTATGGCTACACCTTC.

The chain joins TRBV6-5 to TRBJ1-1; D is unresolved. V lost 10 bases and J 5 bases, leaving 14 bases between the germline ends. CDR1 is MNHEY, CDR2 SVGAGI, per germline. The CDR3 runs to 12 residues. The CDR3 sequence: CATTDRWTEAFF. As DNA, the CDR3 is TGTGCCACCACGGATCGGTGGACTGAAGCTTTCTTT.

The chain links TRBV3-1 (or the pseudogene TRBV3-2) to TRBJ2-7, with a weak D call TRBD1 (6 bases). Germline loops: CDR1 LGHDT, CDR2 YNNKEL (reference sequence). The CDR3 spans 14 residues. V was pared by 1 base and J by 0 bases, with 7 bases between. This chain's CDR3 is CASSQAGASYEQYF. The CDR3 bases are TGTGCCAGCAGCCAAGCAGGGGCCTCCTACGAGCAGTACTTC.

V and J are TRBV27 and TRBJ1-2, with a possible D match to TRBD1 (6 bases). In germline, CDR1 is MNHEY, CDR2 SMNVEV (reference sequence). With 5 bases removed from V and 0 bases from J, the gap between germline ends came to 19 bases. The CDR3 has 17 residues. The CDR3 loop reads CASSPNPGQATNYGYTF. The CDR3 DNA reads as TGTGCCAGCAGTCCGAATCCGGGACAAGCGACTAACTATGGCTACACCTTC.

J is TRBJ2-1 and V is TRBV6-1, with 10 bases aligning to TRBD2. The CDR3 consists of 16 residues. CDR1 is MNHNS, CDR2 SASEGT, per germline. Trimming at V came to 3 bases and at J to 8 bases, leaving 10 bases not matched to a gene. For the CDR3, the DNA is TGTGCCAGCAGTGACTTAGCGGGAGGCGGCTTCGATGAGCAGTTCTTC. It encodes CASSDLAGGGFDEQFF.